Sequencing of this T cell receptor (beta chain) was carried out in a study of cytomegalovirus exposure and HLA in healthy donors. As for the study in general: Early release data held around 80 million unique TCRs from HLA-typed donors.

Looked up from germline, CDR1 is WNHNN and CDR2 is SYGVQD (reference sequence). The CDR3 loop spans 12 amino acids. The ends were cut back, 2 bases at V and 3 bases at J, with 4 bases in the middle. PCR involved 60 Vbeta and 13 Jbeta primers. Here immunoSEQ multiplex PCR was the method, and the copy in TCRdb shows in-frame clones only, minus some. Here the sample spans about 190,000 clones, around 80% being singletons. For this clone: The antigen is not known.

Regarding the study as a whole: An Asian-associated ancestry cluster reportedly showed fewer N-insertions than the approximately 670-donor mean in a later analysis. Researchers reported that three CMV-associated chains were confirmed in vitro as CMV antigen-specific. Reports described diagnosis of cytomegalovirus status by the classifier as highly specific and sensitive.

The chain couples TRBV10-1 to TRBJ2-5; D is unresolved. The source material was PBMCs. This TCR was sampled from a middle-aged man in good health and CMV-seropositive. The CDR3 DNA reads as TGCGCCAGCAGTGAGCCTGAAGAGACCCAGTACTTC. This encodes CASSEPEETQYF.